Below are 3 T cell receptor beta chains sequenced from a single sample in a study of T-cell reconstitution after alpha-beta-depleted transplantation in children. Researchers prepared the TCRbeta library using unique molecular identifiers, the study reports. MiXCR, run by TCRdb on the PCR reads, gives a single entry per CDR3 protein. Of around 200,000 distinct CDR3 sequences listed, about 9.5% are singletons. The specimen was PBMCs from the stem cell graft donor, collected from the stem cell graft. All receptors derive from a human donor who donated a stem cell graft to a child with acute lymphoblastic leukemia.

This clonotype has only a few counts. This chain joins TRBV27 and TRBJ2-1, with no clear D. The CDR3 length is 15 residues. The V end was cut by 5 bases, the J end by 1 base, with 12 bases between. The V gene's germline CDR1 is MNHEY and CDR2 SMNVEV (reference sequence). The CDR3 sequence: CASSPLPVSYNEQFF. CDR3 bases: TGTGCCAGCAGTCCCCTCCCTGTATCCTACAATGAGCAGTTCTTC.

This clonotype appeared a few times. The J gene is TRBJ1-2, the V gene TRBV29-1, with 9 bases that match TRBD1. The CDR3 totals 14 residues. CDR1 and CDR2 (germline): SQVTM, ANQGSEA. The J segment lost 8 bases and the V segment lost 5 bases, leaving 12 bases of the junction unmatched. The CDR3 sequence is CSVLAGTGQGGYTF. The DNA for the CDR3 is TGCAGCGTTCTGGCTGGGACAGGGCAGGGGGGCTACACCTTC.

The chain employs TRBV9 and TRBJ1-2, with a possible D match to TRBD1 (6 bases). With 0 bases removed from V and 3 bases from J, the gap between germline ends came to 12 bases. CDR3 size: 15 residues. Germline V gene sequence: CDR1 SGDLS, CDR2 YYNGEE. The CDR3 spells CASSVAETGYYGYTF. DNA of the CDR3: TGTGCCAGCAGCGTAGCCGAGACAGGCTACTATGGCTACACCTTC.